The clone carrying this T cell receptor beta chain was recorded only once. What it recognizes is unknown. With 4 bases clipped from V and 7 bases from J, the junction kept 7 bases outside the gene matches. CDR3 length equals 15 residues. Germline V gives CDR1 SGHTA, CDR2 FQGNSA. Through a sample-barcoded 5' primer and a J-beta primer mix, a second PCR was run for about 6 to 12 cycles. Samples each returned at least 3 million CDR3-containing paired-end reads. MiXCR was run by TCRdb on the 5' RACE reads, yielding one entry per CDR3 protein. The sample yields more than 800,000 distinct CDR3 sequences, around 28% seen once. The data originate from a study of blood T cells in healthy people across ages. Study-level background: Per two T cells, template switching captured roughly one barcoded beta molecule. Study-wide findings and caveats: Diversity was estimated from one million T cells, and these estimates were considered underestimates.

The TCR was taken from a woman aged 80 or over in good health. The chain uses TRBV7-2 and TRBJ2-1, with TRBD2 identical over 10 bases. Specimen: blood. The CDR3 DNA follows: TGTGCCAGCAGCTCTTCAGCGGGGGGGCATAATGAGCAGTTCTTC. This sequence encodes CASSSSAGGHNEQFF.